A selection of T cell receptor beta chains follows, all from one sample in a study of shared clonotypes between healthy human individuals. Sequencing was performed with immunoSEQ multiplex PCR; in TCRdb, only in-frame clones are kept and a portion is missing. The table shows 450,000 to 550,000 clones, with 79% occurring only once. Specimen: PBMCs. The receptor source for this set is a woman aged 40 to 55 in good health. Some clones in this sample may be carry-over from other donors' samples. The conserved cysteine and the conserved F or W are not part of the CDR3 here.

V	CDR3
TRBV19	ASSIDAGVGHFGTDTQY
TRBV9	ASSTRGVGEQY
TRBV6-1	ASGHPRGVTDTQY
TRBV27	ASSLSRAGNEQF
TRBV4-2	ASSQFVQRELTDTQY
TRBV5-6	ASSLDGGNTIY
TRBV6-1	ASSVLRVPNEKLF
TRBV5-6	ASSGDPTAYEQY
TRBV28	ASSSWASGNTIY
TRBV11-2	ASSLDLGVIYEQY
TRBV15	ATSRDWSSYEQY
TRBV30	AWSSGRVGTGELF
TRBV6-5	ASRDRGRGNTEAF
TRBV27	ASSLAGNQPQH
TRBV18	ASSPSGTGDQPQH
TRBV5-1	ASSPAGTQETQY
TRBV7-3	ASRWTENTEAF
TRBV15	ATSSGTGSTDTQY
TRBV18	ASSPPGDTDTQY
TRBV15	ATSMVRSHYGYT
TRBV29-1	SVGDRGARGYT
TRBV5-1	ASSSDRGADTEAF
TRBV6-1	ASSESNGGRGDTQY
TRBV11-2	ASSLQDRLNTEAF
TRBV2	ASSDWDRGSQPQH
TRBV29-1	SVDVWENNEQF
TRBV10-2	ASSEAYEQY
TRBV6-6	ASIMTGGDTEAF
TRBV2	ASSGPPDRGNEQF
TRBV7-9	ASSLVDRGDEQY
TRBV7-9	ASSPRTGAGANVLT
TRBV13	ASSYGKYFTDTQY
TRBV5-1	ASSPTSGNYEQY
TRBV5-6	ASSLTRGLGEETQY
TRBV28	AILGTDYGYT
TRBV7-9	ASSTRGDIQY
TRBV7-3	ASSDQPRGNTGELF
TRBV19	ATSFPASSYNEQF
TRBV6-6	ASGGAMWEQY